The 7 T cell receptor beta chains in this list originate from one sample, sequenced in a study of T-cell memory formation after mild COVID-19. Each CDR3 protein is one row after TCRdb ran MiXCR on the 5' RACE reads. The sample records 250,000 to 400,000 distinct CDR3 sequences, 13% to 15% being singletons. What was sequenced was PBMCs or a T cell subset sorted from them (not recorded which). Source of these receptors: a man younger than 30 who had mild COVID-19 (a few samples of this study predate the infection). Cell type and time point are not known.

This rearrangement joins TRBV2 to TRBJ1-5, with a possible D match to TRBD1 (5 bases). The length of the CDR3 is 14 residues. V gave up 1 base and J gave up 7 bases, with 11 bases separating them. Germline-derived CDR1 and CDR2 are SNHLY and FYNNEI. Written as DNA, the CDR3 is TGTGCCAGCAGTGAAGTAGGGGCCGACCAGCCCCAGCATTTT. It is translated as CASSEVGADQPQHF.

This clonotype was counted between two and nine times. The chain carries TRBV10-3 and TRBJ1-5, with D perhaps TRBD1 (5 bases). Germline V lookup: CDR1 ENHRY, CDR2 SYGVKD. The CDR3 has 17 residues. Trimming cost V 2 bases and J 4 bases, with 18 bases left between them. The CDR3 DNA follows: TGTGCCATCAGTGAGATAAGAGGGGATCCACGGAATCAGCCCCAGCATTTT. Residues: CAISEIRGDPRNQPQHF.

The chain uses TRBV7-8 and TRBJ2-5, with 15 bases identical to TRBD2. The CDR3 spans 16 residues. Trimming took 4 bases from V and 1 from J; bases not matched to a gene: 1. The germline V gene has CDR1 SGHVS and CDR2 FQNEAQ. CDR3 nucleotides: TGTGCCAGCAGCTGGACTAGCGGGGGGGCCCAAGAGACCCAGTACTTC. Its translation: CASSWTSGGAQETQYF.

This clonotype was found a few times. The J gene is TRBJ1-6, the V gene TRBV12-3 or TRBV12-4; 10 positions agree with TRBD1. The CDR3 length is 14 residues. The junction had 7 bases not matched to a gene; V was cut back by 8 bases and J by 9 bases. The CDR3 spells CASGLTGGSSPLHF. The CDR3 bases are TGTGCCAGCGGGTTGACAGGGGGCTCTTCACCCCTCCACTTT.

This clonotype was seen more than once but under ten times. This chain links TRBV5-1 with TRBJ1-2, with D possibly TRBD1 on 5 matching bases. CDR1 and CDR2 from the germline V gene are SGHRS and YFSETQ. The CDR3 length is 13 residues. The ends were cut back, 4 bases at V and 7 bases at J, with 14 bases in the middle. In DNA, the CDR3 is TGCGCCAGCAGCACGGGACCGATCTTTGGCTACACCTTC. Its protein is CASSTGPIFGYTF. The whole variable domain, remainder taken from reference TRBV5-1 and TRBJ1-2, is KAGVTQTPRYLIKTRGQQVTLSCSPISGHRSVSWYQQTPGQGLQFLFEYFSETQRNKGNFPGRFSGRQFSNSRSEMNVSTLELGDSALYLCASSTGPIFGYTFGSGTRLTVV.

The J gene is TRBJ2-3, the V gene TRBV5-1; D gene uncertain. Germline V gives CDR1 SGHRS, CDR2 YFSETQ. The CDR3 length is 16 residues. Trimming stripped 0 bases from V and 0 bases from J, with 11 bases between. CDR3: CASSLVSIASTDTQYF. CDR3 DNA sequence: TGCGCCAGCAGCTTGGTCTCCATAGCTAGCACAGATACGCAGTATTTT.

This clonotype was picked up a small number of times. The chain carries TRBV29-1 and TRBJ2-3, with TRBD2 matching over 13 bases. V lost 5 bases and J lost 5; bases outside the gene matches: 7. Germline loops: CDR1 SQVTM, CDR2 ANQGSEA. The CDR3 runs 15 residues. The CDR3 loop reads CSVTTSGGAGDTQYF. CDR3 DNA sequence: TGCAGCGTTACAACTAGCGGGGGGGCTGGAGATACGCAGTATTTT.